Listed below are T cell receptor beta chains from one sample, sequenced in a study of cytomegalovirus exposure and HLA in healthy donors. The repertoire was sequenced with immunoSEQ multiplex PCR; TCRdb's copy has only in-frame clones and lacks some. Counted here are fewer than 110,000 clones, more than 65% occurring once; the ten biggest clones make up under 5%. The material sequenced was PBMCs. The source is a male donor in good health and CMV-seronegative. Each CDR3 is given with its conserved first and last residue.

J gene,V gene,CDR3 protein
TRBJ1-3,TRBV5-1,CASSLGSSGNTIYF
TRBJ2-5,TRBV7-9,CASSESKLRGPFKGTQYF
TRBJ2-7,TRBV5-1,CASSLEGQGAYEQYF
TRBJ2-1,TRBV7-9,CASSLGAGSEQFF
TRBJ2-5,TRBV7-2,CASSLAGADGTQYF
TRBJ2-3,TRBV5-1,CASSHFSDYSTDTQYF
TRBJ2-3,TRBV5-4,CASSLSEADTQYF
TRBJ1-2,TRBV5-1,CASSLRGSGFYGYTF
TRBJ1-1,TRBV5-4,CASTQLRGGYTEAFF
TRBJ2-7,TRBV27,CASSFVSRIYEQYF
TRBJ2-1,TRBV7-2,CASSSGLAGGPNEQFF
TRBJ2-1,TRBV7-9,CASSWSSGANNEQFF
TRBJ2-5,TRBV25-1,CASSIGGRMETQYF
TRBJ1-4,TRBV7-9,CASSTPRGEKLFF
TRBJ2-1,TRBV6-5,CASSYYRDTYNEQFF
TRBJ2-7,TRBV4-2,CASSPYESGSEQYF
TRBJ2-1,TRBV10-3,CAISEGVAGAHNEQFF
TRBJ2-1,TRBV9,CASSASSGRAGNEQFF
TRBJ2-7,TRBV19,CASKDRNSYEQYF
TRBJ2-2,TRBV19,CASSNSGRASGGELFF
TRBJ2-3,TRBV19,CASSIVGGDTQYF
TRBJ2-3,TRBV7-2,CASSLSAGVSDTQYF
TRBJ1-1,TRBV11-2,CASSSGDRGRFF
TRBJ2-6,TRBV15,CATSSLSGANVLTF
TRBJ1-5,TRBV5-1,CASSLAPREALTQQPQHF
TRBJ2-7,TRBV30,CAWSEDSAGEQYF
TRBJ2-3,TRBV5-1,CASSETSAGADTQYF
TRBJ2-7,TRBV7-9,CASSGGGQSSYEQYF
TRBJ2-2,TRBV9,CASSSRTSGAGGELFF
TRBJ2-7,TRBV27,CASSLSGTGVYEQYF
TRBJ1-5,TRBV9,CASSRGQSSNQPQHF
TRBJ1-5,TRBV19,CATWSGVQPQHF
TRBJ1-4,TRBV19,CASSTRTGRGRHEKLFF
TRBJ2-1,TRBV7-9,CASSPRNEQFF
TRBJ2-3,TRBV6-5,CASNEDRSTDTQYF
TRBJ2-1,TRBV7-7,CASSSQLGLVRQFF
TRBJ2-5,TRBV7-2,CASSLSPSGQQETQYF
TRBJ2-7,TRBV10-2,CASRKDIYEQYF
TRBJ2-2,TRBV29-1,CSAEVLTGNTGELFF
TRBJ1-2,TRBV5-5,CASSRGASYNYGYTF
TRBJ2-3,TRBV4-1,CASSQANKRTQYF
TRBJ2-1,TRBV9,CASNRDSTSGEQFF
TRBJ2-3,TRBV7-8,CASSLGGRAVEKDTQYF